Following are 21 T cell receptor beta chains from one sample sequenced in a study of blood T cell repertoires in COVID-19. Libraries were prepared by immunoSEQ multiplex PCR; TCRdb keeps only in-frame clonotypes and omits some of them. The table shows under 170,000 clones, with roughly nine tenths occurring only once. The specimen sequenced was peripheral blood. The receptor source for this set is an older woman with active or convalescent COVID-19.

V and J are TRBV5-1 and TRBJ1-1; the match to TRBD1 covers 7 bases. The CDR3 is 15 amino acids. Looked up from germline, CDR1 is SGHRS and CDR2 is YFSETQ. Unmatched junction bases numbered 7, after V lost 4 bases and J lost 1 base. CDR3 amino acids: CASSRGQEGNTEAFF. CDR3 bases: TGCGCCAGCAGCCGCGGACAGGAGGGGAACACTGAAGCTTTCTTT.

This chain links TRBV12-5 with TRBJ1-2; D is perhaps TRBD1 (6 bases). The germline CDR1 and CDR2 sequences are LGHNT and FRNRAP. V dropped 2 bases and J dropped 4 bases, with 17 bases sitting between them. CDR3 length equals 16 residues. CDR3 sequence: CASGLLPGGRGYGYTF. CDR3 DNA: TGTGCTAGTGGTTTGCTCCCTGGAGGCAGGGGCTATGGCTACACCTTC.

The rearrangement joins TRBV5-6 to TRBJ2-3; maybe TRBD2 (5 bases). The germline V gene encodes CDR1 SGHDT and CDR2 YYEEEE. This CDR3 comprises 14 residues. V lost 3 bases and J lost 10, with 18 bases in between. CDR3 DNA: TGTGCCAGCAGCTGGTCTAGCAGTGTAATGTCGCAGTATTTT. Its translation: CASSWSSSVMSQYF.

The genes are TRBV5-5 and TRBJ2-5; D call uncertain. Germline V gene lookup returns CDR1 SGHKS and CDR2 YYEKEE (reference sequence). The ends were cut back, 0 bases at V and 5 bases at J, with 8 bases in the middle. This CDR3 spans 13 amino acids. CDR3 sequence (DNA): TGTGCCAGCAGCTTGGATTTCAGGGAGACCCAGTACTTC. Protein: CASSLDFRETQYF.

Only one count was recorded for this clone. The chain is built from TRBV18 and TRBJ1-1; 10 positions agree with TRBD1. Germline V gene sequence: CDR1 KGHSH, CDR2 LQKENI. Trimming cost V 3 bases and J 5 bases; bases outside gene matches: 6. There are 15 residues in the CDR3. The CDR3 reads CASSPGGTGDTEAFF. CDR3 DNA: TGTGCCAGCTCACCGGGGGGGACAGGGGATACTGAAGCTTTCTTT.

J is TRBJ2-7 and V is TRBV5-4; no reliable D call. Per germline, CDR1 SGHNT and CDR2 YYREEE (reference sequence). This CDR3 is 14 amino acids long. Trimming shortened V by 1 base and J by 2 bases, and 10 bases separated the two germline ends. CDR3 sequence: CASSLTENTYEQYF. CDR3 DNA: TGTGCCAGCAGCTTGACAGAAAATACCTACGAGCAGTACTTC.

CDR3: CAISVRESTDTQYF. The CDR3 DNA follows: TGTGCCATCAGTGTAAGAGAAAGCACAGATACGCAGTATTTT. The V call is TRBV10-3, the J call TRBJ2-3, with D unclear. Trimming removed 4 bases from V and 0 bases from J, with 8 bases in between. CDR1 and CDR2 (germline): ENHRY, SYGVKD. The CDR3 runs 14 residues.

The sample holds one count of this clone. J is TRBJ1-4 and V is TRBV4-1; D call uncertain. CDR1 MGHRA and CDR2 YSYEKL come from the germline V gene. Trimming pared 4 bases from V and 0 bases from J, leaving 9 bases between. The CDR3 length is 15 residues. The CDR3 nucleotides read TGCGCCAGCAGCCCCTTAGCTGCAACTAATGAAAAACTGTTTTTT. Its protein is CASSPLAATNEKLFF.

The rearrangement uses TRBV9 and TRBJ2-7; D is perhaps TRBD1 (6 bases). CDR1 SGDLS and CDR2 YYNGEE come from the germline V gene. V dropped 3 bases and J dropped 3 bases, with 13 bases sitting between them. This CDR3 contains 14 residues. The CDR3 here is CASSEGDINYEQYF. DNA for the CDR3: TGTGCCAGCAGCGAGGGGGACATCAACTACGAGCAGTACTTC.

In its sample, this clone was seen once. The chain uses TRBV5-3 and TRBJ1-4; 10 bases are a match to TRBD1. TRBV5-3 is reported as an ORF; its role is uncertain. The CDR3 contains 14 residues. With V trimmed by 4 bases and J by 5 bases, 2 bases remained unmatched. CDR3 DNA: TGTGCCAGAAGCCCGGGACAGGGGAATGAAAAACTGTTTTTT. This sequence encodes CARSPGQGNEKLFF.

V gene TRBV19 combines with J gene TRBJ1-3; TRBD1 aligns across 7 bases. From germline, CDR1 is LNHDA and CDR2 SQIVND (reference sequence). The CDR3 is made up of 15 amino acids. J gave up 1 base and V 6 bases, and 6 bases lay outside the gene matches. The CDR3 DNA follows: TGTGCCAGTAGCCCCCGGACAGGTTCTGGAAACACCATATATTTT. Its protein product is CASSPRTGSGNTIYF.

Note on this clone: Within the sample, other DNA sequences also encode this same CDR3. The chain links TRBV2 to TRBJ1-4, with 7 bases aligning to TRBD1. Unmatched junction bases numbered 8, after V lost 6 bases and J lost 7 bases. CDR3 length: 14 residues. Germline V gene lookup returns CDR1 SNHLY and CDR2 FYNNEI. CDR3 DNA: TGTGCCAGCAGGACGACAGGGTTCAGTGAAAAACTGTTTTTT. Protein product: CASRTTGFSEKLFF.

This rearrangement joins TRBV20-1 to TRBJ2-1; weak D call: TRBD1 (6 bases). Per the germline V gene, CDR1 is DFQATT and CDR2 is SNEGSKA (reference sequence). V was clipped by 3 bases and J by 2 bases, with 11 bases between them. CDR3 length: 14 residues. In DNA, the CDR3 is TGCAGTGCTAGTACCGGACAGACCTACAATGAGCAGTTCTTC. Translated, it gives CSASTGQTYNEQFF.

This sequence joins TRBV2 and TRBJ2-3, with D unclear. The germline gives CDR1 SNHLY, CDR2 FYNNEI. There are 13 residues in the CDR3. V was pared by 2 bases and J by 6 bases, with 9 bases between. The CDR3 sequence is CASSETFWDTQYF. CDR3 bases: TGTGCCAGCAGTGAAACTTTTTGGGATACGCAGTATTTT.

The table lists this clone with many counts. The chain carries TRBV5-1 and TRBJ1-1; 8 positions agree with TRBD1. The trim removed 1 base at V and 3 bases at J, leaving 2 bases unmatched. This CDR3 region has 14 residues. Per the germline V gene, CDR1 is SGHRS and CDR2 is YFSETQ. The CDR3 sequence is CASSLTGGYTEAFF. CDR3 sequence (DNA): TGCGCCAGCAGCTTGACAGGGGGGTACACTGAAGCTTTCTTT.

This clone was seen a single time. The rearrangement links TRBV10-3 to TRBJ2-1; D is perhaps TRBD1 (6 bases). The CDR3 totals 13 residues. From germline, CDR1 is ENHRY and CDR2 SYGVKD. Trimming took off 6 bases at V and 5 bases at J, with 11 bases between the two ends. The CDR3, as DNA: TGTGCCATCAGCCAGGGGCCGCACAATGAGCAGTTCTTC. It yields the protein CAISQGPHNEQFF.

The CDR3 bases are TGTGCCAGCAGTTACGACCGCGGAACTCCAGTTTTCTTT. It yields the protein CASSYDRGTPVFF. The chain employs TRBV6-2 or TRBV6-3 and TRBJ1-1, with no clear D. CDR1 is MNHEY, CDR2 SVGEGT, per germline. This CDR3 has 13 amino acids. V was shortened by 2 bases and J by 13 bases, with 17 bases between the two germline ends.

J is TRBJ1-5 and V is TRBV2; perhaps TRBD1 as D (5 bases). Germline CDR1 and CDR2: SNHLY and FYNNEI. V shed 2 bases and J shed 0 bases, with 14 bases lying between them. CDR3 size: 17 residues. CDR3 amino acids: CASSETAGGGSNQPQHF. The CDR3 bases are TGTGCCAGCAGTGAAACCGCCGGGGGGGGTAGCAATCAGCCCCAGCATTTT.

The chain links TRBV10-3 to TRBJ1-6; the match to TRBD1 covers 10 bases. The germline V gene has CDR1 ENHRY and CDR2 SYGVKD. The CDR3 contains 15 residues. V lost 10 bases to trimming and J lost 6 bases; unmatched junction nucleotides: 9. In DNA form, the CDR3 reads TGTGCCACAGGACAGGGGGGCTACAGTAATTCACCCCTCCACTTT. It translates to CATGQGGYSNSPLHF.

The genes are TRBV7-2 and TRBJ2-5, with TRBD2 matching 7 bases. The CDR3 extends over 14 amino acids. Trimming took 2 bases from V and 8 from J; bases not matched to a gene: 8. Germline CDR1 reads SGHTA; CDR2 reads FQGNSA. The CDR3 sequence: CASSLRSAGRTQYF. The CDR3 DNA reads TGTGCCAGCAGCTTAAGGTCAGCGGGGAGAACCCAGTACTTC.

The chain has TRBV4-1 and TRBJ1-2, with D possibly matching TRBD1 (5 bases). The CDR3 totals 16 residues. Trimming shortened V by 0 bases and J by 6 bases, and 17 bases separated the two germline ends. Germline lookup yields CDR1 MGHRA and CDR2 YSYEKL. CDR3 nucleotides: TGCGCCAGCAGCCAAGATGGGGGACTCAACCCCCATGGCTACACCTTC. Translation: CASSQDGGLNPHGYTF.